This T cell receptor beta chain derives from a study of T cells in localized non-small cell lung cancer. Sequencing was performed with immunoSEQ multiplex PCR; in TCRdb, only in-frame clones are kept and a portion is missing. The table lists some 31,000 clones, more than 70% of them singletons, with 4.2% in the top ten. Findings and caveats of the study: In adjacent lung appeared a median around 59 of the top 100 tumor clones.

Germline V gene lookup returns CDR1 MNHEY and CDR2 SMNVEV (reference sequence). This CDR3 contains 15 residues. V was shortened by 1 base and J by 1 base, with 11 bases between the two germline ends. Of note for this clone: The antigen is not known.

Sample: peripheral blood, taken before any cancer treatment. The chain employs TRBV27 and TRBJ2-7; perhaps TRBD1 as D (5 bases). The TCR comes from a woman aged 40-75 years with stage I lung adenocarcinoma. The chain's CDR3 is CASSLWAGRSYEQYF. Written as DNA, the CDR3 is TGTGCCAGCAGTTTATGGGCAGGGCGGTCCTACGAGCAGTACTTC.